Listed below are T cell receptor beta chains from one sample, sequenced in a study of cytomegalovirus exposure and HLA in healthy donors. Using immunoSEQ multiplex PCR, the repertoire was profiled, and TCRdb retains in-frame clones only, with some absent. The table shows over 150,000 clones, with roughly 80% occurring only once. Sequencing input: PBMCs. The receptors derive from a man aged 30 to 45 in good health and CMV-seronegative. CDR3s include the opening cysteine and the closing phenylalanine or tryptophan.

v_call	j_call	cdr3_aa
TRBV9	TRBJ1-6	CASSVAGEAPLHF
TRBV30	TRBJ1-1	CAWSLGGETAEAFF
TRBV11-2	TRBJ1-4	CASSLVGQGFEKLFF
TRBV7-3	TRBJ2-1	CASSSTSVRENNEQFF
TRBV7-9	TRBJ1-1	CASTITGNTEAFF
TRBV14	TRBJ2-3	CASSQGPTGWDTQYF
TRBV28	TRBJ1-6	CASSEARGGGPNNSPLHF
TRBV5-5	TRBJ1-4	CASLPGQGLQSEKLFF
TRBV7-9	TRBJ1-1	CASSLGTAEAFF
TRBV7-8	TRBJ2-2	CASSPFRLGGNTGELFF
TRBV28	TRBJ2-7	CASGGGSGRAPYF
TRBV7-8	TRBJ2-2	CASSSDRVNTGELFF
TRBV30	TRBJ2-3	CAWSVLLGASTDTQYF
TRBV5-6	TRBJ2-2	CASSLGQNTGELFF
TRBV7-4	TRBJ2-3	CASSLAPRGGDTQYF
TRBV30	TRBJ2-7	CAWSAQGNTGRYF
TRBV28	TRBJ2-3	CASSYPSGTTF
TRBV28	TRBJ2-7	CASSFGPIGDEQYF
TRBV29-1	TRBJ2-7	CSVDKGGRGYEQYF
TRBV14	TRBJ1-6	CASSQGGVGDSPLHF
TRBV11-2	TRBJ2-7	CASSRGLAIPYEQYF
TRBV28	TRBJ1-2	CASSSLVWGTEGKF
TRBV6-4	TRBJ2-1	CASSLGFRGNEQFF
TRBV25-1	TRBJ1-1	CASRPIGNTEAFF
TRBV30	TRBJ2-1	CAWSVGGTSNEQFF
TRBV14	TRBJ2-2	CASSHWGRTDTGELFF
TRBV11-2	TRBJ2-3	CATSLRTDTQYF
TRBV18	TRBJ1-1	CASSPPDSSVEAFF
TRBV19	TRBJ2-7	CASSAETGGSYEQYF
TRBV9	TRBJ2-2	CASSALTANTGELFF
TRBV7-3	TRBJ2-3	CASKTGGTDTQYF
TRBV5-4	TRBJ1-5	CASSLRGSNQPQHF
TRBV6-1	TRBJ2-7	CASSENPRGEQYF
TRBV2	TRBJ2-2	CASATGGSNTGELFF
TRBV5-1	TRBJ1-2	CASSREGGPVEGYTF
TRBV27	TRBJ2-2	CASLGTTNTGELFF
TRBV7-9	TRBJ1-4	CASKPGVGGEKLFF
TRBV27	TRBJ1-1	CASSFAGGTEAFF
TRBV15	TRBJ2-3	CATSRDPFHTQYF
TRBV4-1	TRBJ2-7	CASSQVHLTEISYEQYF
TRBV5-4	TRBJ1-2	CASSLGGQGSYGYTF
TRBV18	TRBJ1-1	CASSPGDLYEAFF
TRBV9	TRBJ2-6	CASSSSGGALTGANVLTF
TRBV9	TRBJ2-1	CASSGSGRLNEQFF
TRBV14	-	CASSLGQGPYEQYF
TRBV11-2	TRBJ2-7	CASRGGVDVYEQYF
TRBV9	TRBJ2-3	CASSVENLLSSTDTQYF
TRBV5-4	TRBJ2-7	CASSLGRLEKYF
TRBV6-5	TRBJ1-2	CASSKEQGVYGYTF
TRBV5-1	TRBJ1-3	CASSPAGIAGDTIYF
TRBV30	TRBJ1-2	CAWSVPYGQKYGYTF
TRBV6-1	TRBJ2-1	CASSTQLSYNEQFF
TRBV5-6	TRBJ2-5	CASSWASGRQETQYF
TRBV5-8	TRBJ2-1	CASTLGASSYNEQFF